The entry below gives a single TCR beta chain sequence along with its context. Its antigen is as yet unknown. Every patient experienced relapse after autologous stem cell transplantation, and brentuximab vedotin exposure varied. The germline CDR1 and CDR2 sequences are MNHEY and SVGAGI. This CDR3 region has 11 residues. V shed 6 bases and J shed 6 bases, with 5 bases lying between them. This record comes from a study of PD-1 blockade in classical Hodgkin lymphoma. Study findings and constraints: Baseline TCR diversity was reportedly lower in newly diagnosed patients than healthy donors. No one has yet defined what causes the repertoire differences, which may be disease activity or prior therapy. It was among complete responders that baseline diversity resembled that of newly diagnosed patients.

Using immunoSEQ multiplex PCR, the repertoire was profiled, and TCRdb retains in-frame clones only, with some absent. The data contain 130,000 to 150,000 clones, about 81% of them singletons. V gene TRBV6-5 combines with J gene TRBJ2-2; tentative D call: TRBD2 (5 bases). The source of this sequence is a human donor with classical Hodgkin lymphoma. The specimen was peripheral blood mononuclear cells (PBMCs), collected before the second cycle of nivolumab. The CDR3 loop is CASRGAGELFF. In DNA form, the CDR3 reads TGTGCCAGCAGGGGAGCCGGGGAGCTGTTTTTT.